These T cell receptor beta chains were read from a single sample in a study of T cell responses to AZD1222 COVID-19 vaccine. The table came from immunoSEQ multiplex PCR; TCRdb's copy has only in-frame clones and leaves some out. The top ten hold over 8% of the sample, which has roughly 120,000 clones, approximately 83% seen once. Sequenced material: peripheral blood, taken on day 0 of AZD1222 vaccination. Source of these receptors: an adult in good health. CDR3s include the opening cysteine and the closing phenylalanine or tryptophan. A D gene is named only where the DNA matches it firmly. Size tells how often a clone was seen (once, few, many) or the class of an expanded clone, and some rows leave it out.

DNA,CDR3,J,D,size,length,V
TGTGCCAGCAGCCCGGGACTAGCGGGACGAGAGACCCAGTACTTC,CASSPGLAGRETQYF,TRBJ2-5,TRBD2,.,15,TRBV4-2
TGTGCCGAGCAGTGGACTAGCGGGGGGGCCTTAGGCGGGGAGCTGTTTTTT,CAEQWTSGGALGGELFF,TRBJ2-2,TRBD2,.,17,TRBV28
TGCGCCAGCAGACTAACGGACGGGTATGTACATGAGCAGTTCTTC,CASRLTDGYVHEQFF,TRBJ2-1,.,.,15,TRBV5-1
TGTGCCATCAGTGAGGTAACTAGCACCAATGAGCAGTTCTTC,CAISEVTSTNEQFF,TRBJ2-1,.,once,14,TRBV10-3
TGTGCCAGCACCACCCAGACAGAGCTCAACACTGAAGCTTTCTTT,CASTTQTELNTEAFF,TRBJ1-1,.,.,15,TRBV11-3
TGTGCCAGTAGTATACGGGGGGTAACCGGGGAGCTGTTTTTT,CASSIRGVTGELFF,TRBJ2-2,TRBD2,.,14,TRBV19
TGTGCCAGCTCACCATTGGGTTTAGGGGGCACTGAAGCTTTCTTT,CASSPLGLGGTEAFF,TRBJ1-1,.,.,15,TRBV18
TGCGCCAGCAGCTCCCACGCCGCGGGACAGGCCTATAATTCACCCCTCCACTTT,CASSSHAAGQAYNSPLHF,TRBJ1-6,TRBD1,few,18,TRBV5-1
TGTGCCAGCAGCCAAAGCTCTAGGCAGCAGTTCTTC,CASSQSSRQQFF,TRBJ2-1,.,.,12,TRBV12-3/TRBV12-4
TGTGCCAGCAGCCAGCGGGCGGGGGGTATAGATACGCAGTATTTT,CASSQRAGGIDTQYF,TRBJ2-3,TRBD2,once,15,TRBV4-2
TGTGCCAGCAGTTTTGACGGAAAAACTGAAGCTTTCTTT,CASSFDGKTEAFF,TRBJ1-1,.,.,13,TRBV5-5
TGTGCCAGCAGTGTACGGGGTGCAGATACGCAGTATTTT,CASSVRGADTQYF,TRBJ2-3,.,.,13,TRBV25-1
TGTGCCAGCAGCCCCGGTAGCGGGAGCTCCTACGAGCAGTACTTC,CASSPGSGSSYEQYF,TRBJ2-7,TRBD2,.,15,TRBV7-3